There are a few counts of the clone carrying this T cell receptor (beta chain). The data derive from a study of response to subunit inactivated influenza vaccine. TCRdb itself ran the RT-PCR reads through MiXCR, one entry per CDR3 protein. This repertoire shows 490,000 or so distinct CDR3 sequences, approximately 7.1% found once; its top ten account for 13%. V lost 2 bases to trimming and J lost 11 bases; unmatched junction nucleotides: 6. Germline lookup yields CDR1 SGDLS and CDR2 YYNGEE. This CDR3 region has 13 residues. The clonotype originates from a man aged 45 to 70 who received an inactivated influenza vaccine. This chain connects TRBV9 to TRBJ1-1; 10 nucleotides agree with TRBD1. Here the sequenced sample was PBMCs from blood, taken roughly 24 months after vaccination. The CDR3 region has the DNA TGTGCCAGCAGCGTCGGACAGGGGGGTATTGCTTTCTTT. Translation: CASSVGQGGIAFF.